Below are 9 T cell receptor beta chains sequenced from a single sample in a study of blood T cells in healthy people across ages. Sample-barcoded 5' priming and a J-beta primer mix drove a second PCR of 7 to 11 cycles. One entry per CDR3 protein, called by TCRdb with MiXCR from the 5' RACE reads. The sample has about 1.4 million distinct CDR3 sequences, 59% seen once. Material for sequencing was blood. The receptor source for this set is a man aged 18 to 30 in good health.

V and J are TRBV6-1 and TRBJ2-1; 10 nucleotides align to TRBD2. Germline CDR1 reads MNHNS; CDR2 reads SASEGT. The V gene end was trimmed by 8 bases and the J gene end by 7 bases; junction bases not matched to a gene: 23. CDR3 length: 19 amino acids. The CDR3 reads CASADRRTGEREGWNEQFF. The CDR3 region has the DNA TGTGCCAGCGCCGACAGGCGCACCGGGGAGCGGGAGGGGTGGAATGAGCAGTTCTTC.

This rearrangement joins TRBV7-9 to TRBJ1-1; TRBD1 aligns across 7 bases. Germline V lookup: CDR1 SEHNR, CDR2 FQNEAQ (reference sequence). The CDR3 loop spans 13 amino acids. Losses at the gene ends were 6 bases for V and 2 bases for J; bases not matched to a gene: 3. CDR3 loop: CASRRQGNTEAFF. The CDR3 DNA reads as TGTGCCAGCAGGCGACAGGGAAACACTGAAGCTTTCTTT.

This chain uses TRBV5-1 with TRBJ1-2; 8 positions match TRBD1. Per germline, CDR1 SGHRS and CDR2 YFSETQ. With V trimmed by 0 bases and J by 1 base, 2 bases remained unmatched. The CDR3 spans 15 residues. The CDR3 is CASSLDRGFNYGYTF. CDR3 DNA: TGCGCCAGCAGCTTGGACAGGGGGTTTAACTATGGCTACACCTTC.

The chain couples TRBV7-6 to TRBJ2-3, with TRBD2 matching over 8 bases. V shed 5 bases, J shed 6 bases, and the junction held 7 bases outside the gene matches. The length of the CDR3 is 14 residues. CDR1 and CDR2 (germline): SGHVS, FNYEAQ. CDR3 region: CASSPGTSYDTQYF. CDR3 nucleotide sequence: TGTGCCAGCAGCCCCGGGACTAGTTACGATACGCAGTATTTT.

In DNA form, the CDR3 reads TGTGCCAGCAGTCTCGGCTCCGGACTCCACTCTGAGCAGTTCTTC. It codes for CASSLGSGLHSEQFF. The V and J genes are TRBV27 and TRBJ2-1, with a tentative D call TRBD2 (5 bases). CDR3 length equals 15 residues. CDR1 MNHEY and CDR2 SMNVEV come from the germline V gene (reference sequence). The V and J ends lost 5 bases and 9 bases respectively, with 20 bases between them.

This rearrangement joins TRBV7-2 to TRBJ2-5; D may be TRBD2 (6 bases). The CDR3 extends over 14 amino acids. V lost 5 bases to trimming and J lost 7 bases, with 17 bases between them. The germline V gene encodes CDR1 SGHTA and CDR2 FQGNSA. CDR3: CASSKWDSTGTQYF. The CDR3 DNA reads TGTGCCAGCAGCAAATGGGACTCGACGGGGACCCAGTACTTC.

The chain couples TRBV12-5 to TRBJ1-2; the D gene is possibly TRBD1 (5 bases). Germline CDR1 LGHNT, CDR2 FRNRAP. CDR3 length equals 11 residues. Trimming stripped 0 bases from V and 13 bases from J, with 9 bases between. This chain's CDR3 is CASGLVYGGTF. The CDR3 DNA reads TGTGCTAGTGGTTTGGTATATGGGGGCACCTTC.

The genes are TRBV4-1 and TRBJ2-3; D call uncertain. The CDR3 contains 15 residues. The germline V and J ends were trimmed by 4 bases and 6 bases, with 17 bases remaining between them. Germline V gene data show CDR1 as MGHRA and CDR2 as YSYEKL. The CDR3 nucleotides are TGCGCCAGCAGCCTAAGTGACGGAAAGCAGGATACGCAGTATTTT. Encoded protein: CASSLSDGKQDTQYF.

The chain employs TRBV10-3 and TRBJ2-5, with D perhaps matching TRBD1 (6 bases). TRBJ2-1 explains the end of the DNA better; the J call may be wrong. This CDR3 region has 17 residues. Germline values: CDR1 ENHRY, CDR2 SYGVKD. CDR3 coding DNA: TGTGCCATCAGTGAGAGAGAAGATGGACAGTCTCAAGAGACCCAGTTCTTC. Residues: CAISEREDGQSQETQFF.